This T cell receptor beta chain was retrieved from a study of CD8 T cells in Susac syndrome. Study-level points and caveats: The study admitted that it had a relatively small number of individuals in its TCR sequencing and HLA analysis.

In the case of this clonotype: Its antigen is as yet unknown.

The CDR3 has 13 residues. Germline V gives CDR1 GTSNPN, CDR2 SVGIG (reference sequence). The germline V and J ends were trimmed by 5 bases and 7 bases, with 15 bases remaining between them. Reverse transcription used roughly 0.5 to 1 ug RNA and random hexamers. Coverage of TCR beta CDR3 amplification by immunoSEQ multiplex PCR extended to 54 Vbeta and 13 Jbeta. MiXCR, applied by TCRdb to the immunoSEQ multiplex PCR reads, yields one record per CDR3 protein. The sample has about 200,000 distinct CDR3 sequences, over 90% seen once; the top ten hold 0.093%. The sample was CD4+ T cells from PBMCs. This sequence was found in a human donor with multiple sclerosis. V and J are TRBV30 and TRBJ1-5, with D perhaps TRBD1 (5 bases). CDR3 sequence (DNA): TGTGCCTGGGGCAGGGAGAGGGGCCAGCCCCAGCATTTT. Translated, it gives CAWGRERGQPQHF.